Listed here are 26 T cell receptor beta chains from one sample, sequenced in a study of blood T cell repertoires in COVID-19. Some clones are missing from TCRdb's copy, which holds only in-frame ones; the method was immunoSEQ multiplex PCR. The sample consists of roughly 180,000 clones, less than 85% of them appearing once. What was sequenced was PBMCs or T cells enriched from blood (not recorded which). The origin of the receptors is a man aged 55 to 70 who had recovered from COVID-19.

The chain joins TRBV19 to TRBJ1-1; 12 nucleotides align to TRBD1. The CDR3 consists of 15 residues. Losses at the gene ends were 7 bases for V and 5 bases for J; bases not matched to a gene: 8. CDR1 and CDR2 from the germline V gene are LNHDA and SQIVND (reference sequence). CDR3 sequence (DNA): TGTGCCAGTATTCCGGGACAGGGGGCGAGAACTGAAGCTTTCTTT. Its translation is CASIPGQGARTEAFF.

This clone was recorded a few times. The rearrangement joins TRBV2 to TRBJ2-5, with 7 bases aligning to TRBD2. V shed 8 bases and J 5 bases; nucleotides not matched to a gene: 5. The CDR3 runs to 12 residues. Looked up from germline, CDR1 is SNHLY and CDR2 is FYNNEI. The DNA for the CDR3 is TGTGCCAGCGGGGGGGACCCCGAGACCCAGTACTTC. This encodes CASGGDPETQYF.

The chain uses TRBV3-1 (or the pseudogene TRBV3-2) and TRBJ1-1; D gene ambiguous. CDR3 length: 14 residues. The germline V and J ends were trimmed by 7 bases and 0 bases, with 12 bases remaining between them. Germline assignment: CDR1 LGHDT and CDR2 YNNKEL (reference sequence). The CDR3 reads CASTPRRVNTEAFF. CDR3 nucleotides: TGTGCCAGCACCCCGCGTCGGGTGAACACTGAAGCTTTCTTT.

The chain carries TRBV30 and TRBJ1-6; maybe TRBD1 (5 bases). The CDR3 totals 15 residues. The germline V and J ends were trimmed by 4 bases and 9 bases, with 19 bases remaining between them. In germline, CDR1 is GTSNPN, CDR2 SVGIG (reference sequence). CDR3 sequence (DNA): TGTGCCTGGATCAACGATCCAGGGCTAAGTTCACCCCTCCACTTT. Translating gives CAWINDPGLSSPLHF.

The chain couples TRBV28 to TRBJ2-3; maybe TRBD1 (5 bases). CDR3 size: 15 residues. CDR1 is MDHEN and CDR2 is SYDVKM in the germline V gene. With 5 bases removed from V and 3 bases from J, the gap between germline ends came to 15 bases. The CDR3 nucleotides read TGTGCCAGCAGTACGGTCCCTCCAGGGACAGATACGCAGTATTTT. Translation gives CASSTVPPGTDTQYF.

The gene calls are TRBV27 and TRBJ2-7; maybe TRBD1 (5 bases). V lost 3 bases and J lost 0, with 9 bases in between. The germline V gene encodes CDR1 MNHEY and CDR2 SMNVEV (reference sequence). The CDR3 sequence is 14 residues long. CDR3: CASSLRRGSYEQYF. CDR3 nucleotides: TGTGCCAGCAGTTTGAGAAGGGGCTCCTACGAGCAGTACTTC.

The rearrangement uses TRBV30 and TRBJ2-2; 9 bases fit TRBD1. Trimming cost V 3 bases and J 5 bases; bases outside gene matches: 4. Germline values: CDR1 GTSNPN, CDR2 SVGIG (reference sequence). The CDR3 extends over 14 amino acids. The CDR3 reads CAWRGTGRTGELFF. CDR3 coding DNA: TGTGCCTGGAGGGGGACAGGGAGAACCGGGGAGCTGTTTTTT.

The V call is TRBV4-1, the J call TRBJ2-5; 7 bases match TRBD2. This CDR3 has 15 residues. From germline, CDR1 is MGHRA and CDR2 YSYEKL. The ends lost 7 bases at V and 4 bases at J; junction bases unmatched: 12. The CDR3 DNA is TGCGCCAGCACCCCTGGCAGCGGGGTCGGAGAGACCCAGTACTTC. It yields the protein CASTPGSGVGETQYF.

The chain has TRBV27 and TRBJ1-2, with D possibly being TRBD1 (5 bases). The V gene lost 3 bases and the J gene lost 5 bases, with 13 bases spanning the gap. The CDR3 consists of 14 residues. Germline CDR1 reads MNHEY; CDR2 reads SMNVEV (reference sequence). This CDR3 is CASSFSAGFYGYTF. For the CDR3, the DNA is TGTGCCAGCAGTTTCAGTGCAGGGTTTTATGGCTACACCTTC.

In regard to this clone: At one boundary the junction diverges from the germline segment, which might be a read error. For the CDR3, the DNA is TGTGCCAGCAGCTCCGGGACAGGGACTACCTTC. Its translation is CASSSGTGTTF. This chain connects TRBV7-9 to TRBJ2-7; 9 bases align to TRBD1. Germline loops: CDR1 SEHNR, CDR2 FQNEAQ (reference sequence). CDR3 length: 11 residues. Using reference TRBV7-9 and TRBJ2-7 for the parts outside the CDR3, the full variable domain is DTGVSQNPRHKITKRGQNVTFRCDPISEHNRLYWYRQTLGQGPEFLTYFQNEAQLEKSRLLSDRFSAERPKGSFSTLEIQRTEQGDSAMYLCASSSGTGTTFGPGTRLTVT.

The rearrangement joins TRBV6-2 or TRBV6-3 to TRBJ1-5; TRBD1 matches at 8 bases. CDR1 and CDR2 from the germline V gene are MNHEY and SVGEGT. With 2 bases clipped from V and 4 bases from J, the junction kept 10 bases outside the gene matches. There are 17 residues in the CDR3. This CDR3 is CASSYNAGGIPNQPQHF. Here the CDR3 DNA reads TGTGCCAGCAGTTACAACGCAGGGGGCATCCCAAATCAGCCCCAGCATTTT.

This clone showed up just once. V gene TRBV21-1 combines with J gene TRBJ2-5; TRBD1, the table's D call, was not compared with the DNA. TRBV21-1 is a documented pseudogene. The CDR3 loop spans 21 amino acids. CDR3 nucleotide sequence: TGTGCCAGCAGCAAACCCCAAAATAAGGACAGGGGGCAAGAGACCCAGTCCACCCAGTACTTC. This codes for CASSKPQNKDRGQETQSTQYF.

The chain couples TRBV27 to TRBJ2-5; a possible D gene is TRBD2 (5 bases). V shed 5 bases and J shed 1 base, with 11 bases lying between them. The CDR3 has 14 amino acids. Germline V gives CDR1 MNHEY, CDR2 SMNVEV (reference sequence). The CDR3 DNA follows: TGTGCCAGCAGTCAAGGTGGGAGCCAAGAGACCCAGTACTTC. Translated, it gives CASSQGGSQETQYF.

The chain links TRBV5-1 to TRBJ1-2; TRBD1 agrees at 7 bases. The CDR3 has 17 residues. The germline gives CDR1 SGHRS, CDR2 YFSETQ. Trimming at V came to 2 bases and at J to 2 bases, leaving 12 bases not matched to a gene. The CDR3 loop is CASSFSGQSDGNYGYTF. CDR3 bases: TGCGCCAGCAGCTTCTCGGGACAGTCTGATGGGAACTATGGCTACACCTTC. Looking up the rest from reference TRBV5-1 and TRBJ1-2 gives the full variable domain: KAGVTQTPRYLIKTRGQQVTLSCSPISGHRSVSWYQQTPGQGLQFLFEYFSETQRNKGNFPGRFSGRQFSNSRSEMNVSTLELGDSALYLCASSFSGQSDGNYGYTFGSGTRLTVV.

V and J are TRBV7-9 and TRBJ2-3, with D possibly matching TRBD2 (6 bases). The ends were cut back, 7 bases at V and 1 base at J, with 18 bases in the middle. This CDR3 has 16 amino acids. Germline CDR1 and CDR2: SEHNR and FQNEAQ (reference sequence). The DNA of the CDR3 is TGTGCCAGCACCCTACGGGGGAGGCTCGGCACAGATACGCAGTATTTT. Protein: CASTLRGRLGTDTQYF.

The chain is built from TRBV19 and TRBJ2-7, with 7 bases matching TRBD1. Per germline, CDR1 LNHDA and CDR2 SQIVND (reference sequence). V lost 3 bases to trimming and J lost 3 bases; unmatched junction nucleotides: 2. The CDR3 runs to 13 residues. The CDR3 region is CASSMNRGYEQYF. The CDR3 DNA is TGTGCCAGTAGTATGAACAGGGGCTACGAGCAGTACTTC.

V and J are TRBV7-9 and TRBJ2-7; 8 bases are a match to TRBD1. CDR1 and CDR2 from the germline V gene are SEHNR and FQNEAQ (reference sequence). The V segment lost 2 bases and the J segment 1 base; nucleotides outside the gene matches: 4. The CDR3 has 15 amino acids. In DNA, the CDR3 is TGTGCCAGCAGCTTATACGGGACAGGATCCTACGAGCAGTACTTC. Protein product: CASSLYGTGSYEQYF.

The J gene is TRBJ2-2, the V gene TRBV10-3, with 9 bases lining up with TRBD1. V was pared by 6 bases and J by 3 bases, with 8 bases of the junction left unmatched. Germline V gene lookup returns CDR1 ENHRY and CDR2 SYGVKD. This CDR3 region has 16 residues. In DNA, the CDR3 is TGTGCCATCAGCCAATGGGACAGGGAGGACACCGGGGAGCTGTTTTTT. It translates to CAISQWDREDTGELFF.

This clone was seen more than once but under ten times. J is TRBJ2-3 and V is TRBV29-1; 10 bases are a match to TRBD1. The CDR3 is 13 residues long. Germline V CDR1 and CDR2: SQVTM, ANQGSEA. V lost 7 bases, J lost 4 bases, and 5 bases stayed unmatched. CDR3 loop: CSAHGQGADTQYF. In DNA form, the CDR3 reads TGCAGCGCCCACGGACAGGGGGCAGATACGCAGTATTTT.

This chain links TRBV6-4 with TRBJ2-3; 7 bases fit TRBD1. Germline V gene sequence: CDR1 MRHNA, CDR2 SNTAGT. CDR3 length: 15 amino acids. The trim removed 5 bases at V and 2 bases at J, leaving 7 bases unmatched. Here the CDR3 reads CASSKDRLYTDTQYF. The CDR3 coding sequence is TGTGCCAGCAGTAAGGACAGGTTATACACAGATACGCAGTATTTT.

The chain couples TRBV10-3 to TRBJ2-5; perhaps TRBD1 as D (5 bases). Germline-derived CDR1 and CDR2 are ENHRY and SYGVKD. The CDR3 is made up of 12 amino acids. V gave up 10 bases and J gave up 0 bases, with 9 bases separating them. The DNA of the CDR3 is TGTGCCACGCTAGGGGACCAAGAGACCCAGTACTTC. Protein sequence: CATLGDQETQYF.

The chain links TRBV7-3 to TRBJ2-5; D perhaps matches TRBD2 (5 bases). Trimming pared 0 bases from V and 2 bases from J, leaving 13 bases between. The CDR3 totals 16 residues. Germline CDR1 and CDR2: SGHTA and FQGTGA. The CDR3 DNA reads as TGTGCCAGCAGCTTAACGGGCAGGAGAGGGCAAGAGACCCAGTACTTC. It yields the protein CASSLTGRRGQETQYF.

This clone was recorded only once. CDR3 coding DNA: TGTGCCAGCAGCGTAGGGGGACAGGGACTGTCGCTCTACGAGCAGTACTTC. Translation gives CASSVGGQGLSLYEQYF. The chain joins TRBV9 to TRBJ2-7; 9 positions match TRBD1. V lost 0 bases, J lost 3 bases, and 10 bases stayed unmatched. The CDR3 totals 17 residues. CDR1 is SGDLS and CDR2 is YYNGEE in the germline V gene.

The chain links TRBV19 to TRBJ1-3; 7 bases align to TRBD1. Germline lookup yields CDR1 LNHDA and CDR2 SQIVND (reference sequence). With V trimmed by 6 bases and J by 0 bases, 11 bases remained unmatched. This CDR3 contains 17 residues. In DNA form, the CDR3 reads TGTGCCAGTAGGGACCCCAGGGGGTCCAGCTCTGGAAACACCATATATTTT. Residues: CASRDPRGSSSGNTIYF.

Only a few counts were recorded for this clone. This chain joins TRBV7-2 and TRBJ2-1, with TRBD2 as a possible D gene (7 bases). The CDR3 is 15 amino acids. Deletions cut 7 bases from V and 4 bases from J, with 17 bases between. The germline gives CDR1 SGHTA, CDR2 FQGNSA. This CDR3 reads CASTYPGGKYNEQFF. Here the CDR3 DNA reads TGTGCCAGCACCTACCCGGGGGGCAAATACAATGAGCAGTTCTTC.

This clone was seen only a few times. V is TRBV5-1 and J is TRBJ2-7; possible D gene TRBD1, 6 bases. This CDR3 has 16 amino acids. V gave up 8 bases and J gave up 6 bases, with 27 bases separating them. Germline CDR1 is SGHRS and CDR2 is YFSETQ. DNA for the CDR3: TGCGCCAGTCAAGACCCCCGATCGACAGGTTTCGTCGAGCAGTACTTC. Its protein is CASQDPRSTGFVEQYF. Supplemented by reference TRBV5-1 and TRBJ2-7, the full variable domain reads KAGVTQTPRYLIKTRGQQVTLSCSPISGHRSVSWYQQTPGQGLQFLFEYFSETQRNKGNFPGRFSGRQFSNSRSEMNVSTLELGDSALYLCASQDPRSTGFVEQYFGPGTRLTVT.